This T cell receptor (beta chain) stems from a study of shared clonotypes between healthy human individuals. Study results and caveats: Shared clonotypes across all four donors exceeded non-shared ones in generation probability. Sorted-subset sequencing, rarefaction showed, was incomplete despite large depth.

Across several immunoSEQ plates, the genomic DNA of each subset was split evenly. The repertoire was sequenced with immunoSEQ multiplex PCR; TCRdb's copy has only in-frame clones and lacks some. The sample yields roughly 770,000 clones, approximately 96% seen once. A remark on this clone: Its specificity is unknown.

CDR1 is LNHDA, CDR2 SQIVND, per germline (reference sequence). The length of the CDR3 is 12 residues. V lost 7 bases, J lost 0 bases, and 4 bases lay in between. CD45RO-negative CD8 cells positively selected for CCR7 made up the naive population, which excluded terminally differentiated effector memory CD45RA+ cells. The sequenced sample consisted of naive CD8+ T cells sorted from blood. This sequence joins TRBV19 and TRBJ1-5; D is unclear. The clonotype comes from a man in his thirties or forties in good health. The CDR3 sequence: CASKNSNQPQHF. DNA for the CDR3: TGTGCCAGTAAAAATAGCAATCAGCCCCAGCATTTT.